This T cell receptor (beta chain) was obtained from a study of blood T cell repertoires in COVID-19. Study-wide background: COVID-19 samples from acute and convalescent phases originated in the United States, Italy and Spain.

This CDR3 contains 11 residues. The V gene lost 4 bases and the J gene lost 7 bases, with 5 bases spanning the gap. The germline V gene has CDR1 LNHDA and CDR2 SQIVND (reference sequence). The method was immunoSEQ multiplex PCR; TCRdb's version includes in-frame clones alone and lacks a portion of them. The profile shows some 200,000 clones, approximately 85% of them singletons. This chain uses TRBV19 with TRBJ1-5; unclear D gene. The receptor comes from a man aged 40-50 years who had recovered from COVID-19. Sequencing was done on a sample of PBMCs or T cells enriched from blood (not recorded which). CDR3 protein: CASSTPQPQHF. CDR3 coding DNA: TGTGCCAGTAGTACTCCGCAGCCCCAGCATTTT.